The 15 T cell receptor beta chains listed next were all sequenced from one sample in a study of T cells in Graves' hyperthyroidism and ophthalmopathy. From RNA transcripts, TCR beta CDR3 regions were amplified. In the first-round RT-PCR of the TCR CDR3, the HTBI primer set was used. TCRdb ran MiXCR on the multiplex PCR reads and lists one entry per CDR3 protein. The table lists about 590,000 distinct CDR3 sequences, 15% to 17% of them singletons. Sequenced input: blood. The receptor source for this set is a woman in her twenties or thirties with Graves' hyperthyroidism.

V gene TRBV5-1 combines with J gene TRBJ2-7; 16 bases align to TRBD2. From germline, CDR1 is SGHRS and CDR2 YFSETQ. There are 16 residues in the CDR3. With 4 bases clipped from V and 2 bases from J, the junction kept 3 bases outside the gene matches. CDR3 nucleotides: TGCGCCAGCAGCCAAGGGACTAGCGGGAGGGCCTACGAGCAGTACTTC. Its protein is CASSQGTSGRAYEQYF.

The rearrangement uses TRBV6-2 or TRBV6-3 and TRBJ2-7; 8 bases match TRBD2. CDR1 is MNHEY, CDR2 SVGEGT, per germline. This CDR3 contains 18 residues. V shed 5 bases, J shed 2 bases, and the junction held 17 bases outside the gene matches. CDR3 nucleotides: TGTGCCAGCAGTCGGGGGGGTCTCTCTCTAGTGGGAACCTACGAGCAGTACTTC. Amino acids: CASSRGGLSLVGTYEQYF.

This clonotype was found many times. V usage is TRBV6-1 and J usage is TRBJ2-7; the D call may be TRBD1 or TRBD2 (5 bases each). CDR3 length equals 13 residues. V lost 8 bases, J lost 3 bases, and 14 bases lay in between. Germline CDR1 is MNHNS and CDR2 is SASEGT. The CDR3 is CASRLRGDYEQYF. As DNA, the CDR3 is TGTGCCAGCCGATTGAGAGGGGACTACGAGCAGTACTTC.

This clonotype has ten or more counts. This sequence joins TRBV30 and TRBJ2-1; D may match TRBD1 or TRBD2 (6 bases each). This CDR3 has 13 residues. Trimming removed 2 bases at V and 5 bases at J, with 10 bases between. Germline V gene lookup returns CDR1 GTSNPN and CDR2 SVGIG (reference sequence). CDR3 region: CAWSRGRDNEQFF. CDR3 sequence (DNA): TGTGCCTGGAGTCGGGGGCGGGACAATGAGCAGTTCTTC.

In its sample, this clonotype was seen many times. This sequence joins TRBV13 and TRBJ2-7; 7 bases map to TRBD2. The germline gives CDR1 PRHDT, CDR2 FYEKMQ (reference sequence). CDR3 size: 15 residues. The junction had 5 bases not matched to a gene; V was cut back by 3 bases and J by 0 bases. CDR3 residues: CASSFGAGSSYEQYF. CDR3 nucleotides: TGTGCCAGCAGCTTCGGAGCGGGAAGCTCCTACGAGCAGTACTTC.

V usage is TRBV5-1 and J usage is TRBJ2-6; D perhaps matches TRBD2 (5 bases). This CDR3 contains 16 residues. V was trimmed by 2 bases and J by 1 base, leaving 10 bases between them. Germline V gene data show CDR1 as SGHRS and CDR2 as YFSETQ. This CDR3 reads CASSLYGESGANVLTF. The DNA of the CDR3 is TGCGCCAGCAGCTTATACGGGGAGTCTGGGGCCAACGTCCTGACTTTC.

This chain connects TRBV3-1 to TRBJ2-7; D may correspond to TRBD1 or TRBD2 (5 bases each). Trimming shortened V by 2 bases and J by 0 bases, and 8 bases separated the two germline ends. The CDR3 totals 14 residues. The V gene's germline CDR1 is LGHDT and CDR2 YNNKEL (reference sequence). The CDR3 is CASSQQGDSYEQYF. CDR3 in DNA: TGTGCCAGCAGCCAACAGGGAGACTCCTACGAGCAGTACTTC.

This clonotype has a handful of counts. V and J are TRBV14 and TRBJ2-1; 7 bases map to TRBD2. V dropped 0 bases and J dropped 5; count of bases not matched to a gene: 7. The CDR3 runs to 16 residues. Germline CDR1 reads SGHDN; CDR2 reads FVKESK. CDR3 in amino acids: CASSQDAGGFHNEQFF. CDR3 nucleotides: TGTGCCAGCAGCCAAGATGCCGGGGGGTTCCACAATGAGCAGTTCTTC.

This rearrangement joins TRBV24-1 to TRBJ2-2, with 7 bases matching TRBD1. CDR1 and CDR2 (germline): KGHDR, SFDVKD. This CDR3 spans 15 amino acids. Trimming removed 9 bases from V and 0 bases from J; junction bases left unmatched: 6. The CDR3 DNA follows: TGTGCCACCGAAGACAGGGCTTCGAACACCGGGGAGCTGTTTTTT. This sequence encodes CATEDRASNTGELFF.

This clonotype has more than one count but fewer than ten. The CDR3, as DNA: TGTGCCAGTAGAAGGGGAGGGGAGAATTTCTTT. Protein product: CASRRGGENFF. V is TRBV27 and J is TRBJ1-1; tentatively, D is TRBD1 (5 bases). Germline assignment: CDR1 MNHEY and CDR2 SMNVEV (reference sequence). V was pared by 9 bases and J by 13 bases, with 18 bases between. This CDR3 spans 11 amino acids.

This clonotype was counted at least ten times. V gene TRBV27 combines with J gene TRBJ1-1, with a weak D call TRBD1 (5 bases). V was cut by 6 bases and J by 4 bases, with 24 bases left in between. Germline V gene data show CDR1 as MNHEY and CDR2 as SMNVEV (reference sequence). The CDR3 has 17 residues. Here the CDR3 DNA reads TGTGCCAGCAGCCCAACGCTCCGGGACCTCTTTATCACTGAAGCTTTCTTT. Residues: CASSPTLRDLFITEAFF.

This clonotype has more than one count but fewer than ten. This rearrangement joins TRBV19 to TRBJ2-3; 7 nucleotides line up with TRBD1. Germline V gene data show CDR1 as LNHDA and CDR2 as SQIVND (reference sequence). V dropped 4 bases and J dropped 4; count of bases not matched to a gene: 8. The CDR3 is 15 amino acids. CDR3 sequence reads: CASSTRSGGADTQYF. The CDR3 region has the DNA TGTGCCAGTAGTACTCGATCAGGGGGTGCAGATACGCAGTATTTT.

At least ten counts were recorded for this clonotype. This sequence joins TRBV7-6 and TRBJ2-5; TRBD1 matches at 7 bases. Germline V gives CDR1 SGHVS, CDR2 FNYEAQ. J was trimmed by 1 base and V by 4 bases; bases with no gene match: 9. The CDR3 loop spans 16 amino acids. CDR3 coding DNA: TGTGCCAGCAGCTCCACCGTAGACAGGGTCCAAGAGACCCAGTACTTC. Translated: CASSSTVDRVQETQYF.

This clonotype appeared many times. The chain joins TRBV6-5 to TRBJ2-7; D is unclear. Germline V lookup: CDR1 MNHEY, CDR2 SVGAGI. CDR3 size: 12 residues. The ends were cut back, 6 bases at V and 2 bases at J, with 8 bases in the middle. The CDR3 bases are TGTGCCAGCAGGTTCCTCGCCTACGAGCAGTACTTC. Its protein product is CASRFLAYEQYF.

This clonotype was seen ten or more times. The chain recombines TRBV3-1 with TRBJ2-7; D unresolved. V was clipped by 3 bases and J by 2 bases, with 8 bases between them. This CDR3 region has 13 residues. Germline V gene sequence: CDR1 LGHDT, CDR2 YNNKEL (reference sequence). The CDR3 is CASSHGTTYEQYF. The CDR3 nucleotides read TGTGCCAGCAGCCATGGAACAACCTACGAGCAGTACTTC.